The clone carrying this TCR beta chain has a handful of counts. Antigen specificity is unknown. The data were obtained in a study of regulatory T cells in long-lasting Graves disease. The study, taken as a whole, reports: With 2,500 to 3,000 shared public clonotypes, persistent patients exceeded new patients, who shared more than 900.

Indicated time point: newly diagnosed GD, antithyroid drugs for less than 3 months. Generation of the TCR library employed RNA extracted from PBMCs. American Thyroid Association guidelines served as the basis for diagnosing Graves' disease. The TCR beta library used iRepertoire HTBI primers with Arm-PCR amplification of CDR3. Each CDR3 protein is one row after TCRdb ran MiXCR on the multiplex PCR reads. The table lists about 440,000 distinct CDR3 sequences, under 15% of them singletons. The CDR3 is 13 residues long. Trimming shortened V by 1 base and J by 7 bases, and 8 bases separated the two germline ends. The germline CDR1 and CDR2 sequences are MGHRA and YSYEKL. Another study also made use of these data, one on T cells in Graves' hyperthyroidism and ophthalmopathy. As that study records: Patients were excluded because of uncontrolled infection, other autoimmune disease, pregnancy or lactation. TCR CDR3 underwent first-round RT-PCR with the HTBI primer set.

Material: peripheral blood mononuclear cells (PBMCs), obtained at new diagnosis, from a patient treated with antithyroid drugs. The rearrangement joins TRBV4-1 to TRBJ2-1, with D uncertain. The sequence came from a woman aged 25 to 39 with Graves disease. DNA of the CDR3: TGCGCCAGCAGCCAAGTTTGGGGAAATGAGCAGTTCTTC. Translated, it gives CASSQVWGNEQFF.